The rows below give T cell receptor beta chains drawn from one sample of a study of OX40 agonist ivuxolimab in advanced cancers. Produced via immunoSEQ multiplex PCR; TCRdb's table is partial and in-frame only. Of about 100,000 clones in the sample, approximately 80% were seen once. The source material was CD4+ or CD8+ T cells sorted from blood, sampled in a trial of the OX40 agonist ivuxolimab. Receptors originate from an adult with an advanced solid tumor such as melanoma, head and neck, liver or kidney cancer. The CDR3 runs from the conserved cysteine through the conserved F or W. The D gene is left open where the match is weak. Not every row has a clone size; where given, it reads once, few, many or a size class.

size,V,D,J,DNA,CDR3
-,TRBV5-4,-,TRBJ1-2,TGTGCCAGCAGCCTTAGGACGGGAGACTATGGCTACACCTTC,CASSLRTGDYGYTF
-,TRBV2,-,TRBJ1-4,TGTGCCAGCAACCTTCGGAATGAAAAACTGTTTTTT,CASNLRNEKLFF
-,TRBV18,-,TRBJ1-4,TGTGCCAGCTCACCGGGAGGGGGTTACGAAAAACTGTTTTTT,CASSPGGGYEKLFF
-,TRBV9,-,TRBJ1-6,TGTGCCAGCAGCGTAGAGGGGGGGCGGGAATCACCCCTCCACTTT,CASSVEGGRESPLHF
-,TRBV10-2,TRBD2,TRBJ2-1,TGCGCCAGTAGTACTAGCGGATACAATGAGCAGTTCTTC,CASSTSGYNEQFF
few,TRBV5-5,-,TRBJ1-5,TGTGCCAGCAGCTTGGGCCCGGGGCGGAGGATCAATCAGCCCCAGCATTTT,CASSLGPGRRINQPQHF
once,TRBV19,-,TRBJ1-4,TGTGCCAGTAGCCTGCTATCCCCCGAAAAACTGTTTTTT,CASSLLSPEKLFF
-,TRBV9,TRBD2,TRBJ2-7,TGTGCCAGCAGCGCAGGACTAGCGGGAGGACCACTCTCCTACGAGCAGTACTTC,CASSAGLAGGPLSYEQYF
-,TRBV27,-,TRBJ1-1,TGTGCCAGCAGTTTTGGGATAGTCTCGGGGAACACTGAAGCTTTCTTT,CASSFGIVSGNTEAFF
-,TRBV18,-,TRBJ1-2,TGTGCCAGCTCACCCAGAGACTATGGCTACACCTTC,CASSPRDYGYTF
-,TRBV5-6,-,TRBJ1-3,TGTGCCAGCAGCTCGACAGGCCTCTCTGGAAACACCATATATTTT,CASSSTGLSGNTIYF
few,TRBV27,-,TRBJ2-7,TGTGCCAGCAGTCCCTCGGACCATTTTTACGAGCAGTACTTC,CASSPSDHFYEQYF
-,TRBV5-1,TRBD1,TRBJ2-5,TGCGCCAGCAGCCCCGGGACAGAAGAGACCCAGTACTTC,CASSPGTEETQYF
-,TRBV18,-,TRBJ2-6,TGTGCCAGCTCACCGCGGACAGACTACCTCTCTGGGGCCAACGTCCTGACTTTC,CASSPRTDYLSGANVLTF
-,TRBV6-1,TRBD2,TRBJ2-3,TGTGCCAGCAGGCTAGCGGGGGTTAGCACAGATACGCAGTATTTT,CASRLAGVSTDTQYF
-,TRBV19,-,TRBJ2-5,TGTGCCAGTAGTATACGCACGGGACACATCGGAGAGACCCAGTACTTC,CASSIRTGHIGETQYF
-,TRBV5-1,TRBD1,TRBJ1-2,TGCGCCAGCAGCTTACAGGGGGCGCTTAGTGGCTACACCTTC,CASSLQGALSGYTF
-,TRBV6-1,-,TRBJ1-2,TGTGCCAGCAGTGTCCCTTGGGGTAACTATGGCTACACCTTC,CASSVPWGNYGYTF
-,TRBV19,TRBD1,TRBJ2-7,TGTGCCAGTAGTATTGGACAGGAGAGGGAGCAGTACTTC,CASSIGQEREQYF
-,TRBV27,-,TRBJ2-3,TGTGCCAGCAGTCTCAGCTACGGGGTTCGTACGCAGTATTTT,CASSLSYGVRTQYF
-,TRBV5-1,-,TRBJ2-2,TGCGCCAGCAGCTTGGAGATGCTACAAAACACCGGGGAGCTGTTTTTT,CASSLEMLQNTGELFF
-,TRBV5-1,TRBD2,TRBJ2-5,TGCGCCAGCAGCTACAGACTAGCGGCTGCGTTCCAAGAGACCCAGTACTTC,CASSYRLAAAFQETQYF
-,TRBV18,TRBD2,TRBJ2-3,TGTGCCAGCTCATCCACGACTAGCGGGGGGAATCCATATACGCAGTATTTT,CASSSTTSGGNPYTQYF
-,TRBV7-2,-,TRBJ1-3,TGTGCCAGCAGCTTAGTGGGCTTAGGAAACACCATATATTTT,CASSLVGLGNTIYF